These 29 T cell receptor beta chains share one sample of origin, sequenced in a study of shared clonotypes between healthy human individuals. Measured with immunoSEQ multiplex PCR; TCRdb has only the in-frame clones, and not every one. The table includes roughly 2,500,000 clones, 93% detected once. Source material: naive CD4+ T cells from PBMCs. Stated subset: CD45RA+ positively selected. All receptors come from a man aged 18 to 30 in good health. Some clones in this sample may be carry-over from other donors' samples.

The V and J genes are TRBV28 and TRBJ2-1, with D perhaps TRBD1 or TRBD2 (5 bases each). Trimming pared 7 bases from V and 0 bases from J, leaving 10 bases between. From germline, CDR1 is MDHEN and CDR2 SYDVKM. The CDR3 spans 14 residues. Written as DNA, the CDR3 is TGTGCCAGCACGGCAGGGAGCTCCTACAATGAGCAGTTCTTC. It yields the protein CASTAGSSYNEQFF. Based on the CDR3 plus reference TRBV28 and TRBJ2-1, the full variable domain is DVKVTQSSRYLVKRTGEKVFLECVQDMDHENMFWYRQDPGLGLRLIYFSYDVKMKEKGDIPEGYSVSREKKERFSLILESASTNQTSMYLCASTAGSSYNEQFFGPGTRLTVL.

The V gene is TRBV25-1, the J gene TRBJ2-5; 9 bases fit TRBD1. The CDR3 loop spans 18 amino acids. Trimming removed 3 bases from V and 3 bases from J; junction bases left unmatched: 14. The germline V gene has CDR1 MGHDK and CDR2 SYGVNS. Here the CDR3 DNA reads TGTGCCAGCAGTGACCCGACGCAGGGACAGGGAGGAAAAGAGACCCAGTACTTC. Protein sequence: CASSDPTQGQGGKETQYF.

The chain is built from TRBV9 and TRBJ2-7, with a possible D match to TRBD2 (6 bases). This CDR3 region has 16 residues. Between the trimmed V and J ends, which lost 3 bases and 4 bases, there was a span of 20 bases. Germline CDR1 and CDR2: SGDLS and YYNGEE. CDR3 DNA: TGTGCCAGCAGCGAGGGAGGCGGGCAGGGAACGTACGAGCAGTACTTC. Protein sequence: CASSEGGGQGTYEQYF. Variable domain in full (rest from reference TRBV9 and TRBJ2-7): DSGVTQTPKHLITATGQRVTLRCSPRSGDLSVYWYQQSLDQGLQFLIQYYNGEERAKGNILERFSAQQFPDLHSELNLSSLELGDSALYFCASSEGGGQGTYEQYFGPGTRLTVT.

The rearrangement joins TRBV7-8 to TRBJ1-6; a possible D gene is TRBD1 (6 bases). This CDR3 contains 12 residues. Trimming stripped 1 base from V and 15 bases from J, with 10 bases between. The germline gives CDR1 SGHVS, CDR2 FQNEAQ. The CDR3 bases are TGTGCCAGCAGCTTAGGGGGGCCCCGCCTCCACTTT. Translating it yields CASSLGGPRLHF.

The rearrangement uses TRBV6-1 and TRBJ1-1; 8 bases are shared with TRBD1. Germline V CDR1 and CDR2: MNHNS, SASEGT. This CDR3 comprises 12 residues. The V gene end was trimmed by 6 bases and the J gene end by 6 bases; junction bases not matched to a gene: 3. The CDR3 DNA is TGTGCCAGCAGCAACAGGGGGGCTGAAGCTTTCTTT. This codes for CASSNRGAEAFF.

The DNA of the CDR3 is TGTGCCAGCAGCCCTAGTAGTAGGACTAGCGGGAGAGGTCGGTCAGATACGCAGTATTTT. It specifies CASSPSSRTSGRGRSDTQYF. The V call is TRBV21-1, the J call TRBJ2-3; the table's D call, TRBD2, has no DNA check behind it. TRBV21-1 is labeled a pseudogene. This CDR3 is 20 amino acids long.

The V and J genes are TRBV25-1 and TRBJ1-2; a possible D gene is TRBD1 (6 bases). Germline V CDR1 and CDR2: MGHDK, SYGVNS. The ends were cut back, 3 bases at V and 7 bases at J, with 18 bases in the middle. The CDR3 contains 15 residues. For the CDR3, the DNA is TGTGCCAGCAGTGACCTTAAAGCAGGGGCCGGTGGCTACACCTTC. This gives the protein CASSDLKAGAGGYTF.

The chain couples TRBV7-8 to TRBJ2-7; a possible D gene is TRBD1 (5 bases). Trimming took off 3 bases at V and 3 bases at J, with 9 bases between the two ends. From germline, CDR1 is SGHVS and CDR2 FQNEAQ. This CDR3 has 13 residues. Written as DNA, the CDR3 is TGTGCCAGCAGCTTGCAGGGTATCTACGAGCAGTACTTC. It is translated as CASSLQGIYEQYF.

The CDR3 region has the DNA TGTGCCAGCTCATCGCACCGGGACAGGGGGCGGGAGACCCAGTACTTC. Translating gives CASSSHRDRGRETQYF. V is TRBV28 and J is TRBJ2-5; TRBD1 matches 12 bases. Trimming at V came to 8 bases and at J to 5 bases, leaving 12 bases not matched to a gene. Germline values: CDR1 MDHEN, CDR2 SYDVKM. The CDR3 is made up of 16 amino acids.

The CDR3 nucleotides are TGTGCCAGCCGAGGGACGAGGGACACTGAAGCTTTCTTT. Protein: CASRGTRDTEAFF. V is TRBV18 and J is TRBJ1-1; D may be TRBD1 (5 bases). The CDR3 length is 13 residues. The ends were cut back, 8 bases at V and 3 bases at J, with 13 bases in the middle. Germline V gene lookup returns CDR1 KGHSH and CDR2 LQKENI. Complete variable domain (other parts from reference TRBV18 and TRBJ1-1): NAGVMQNPRHLVRRRGQEARLRCSPMKGHSHVYWYRQLPEEGLKFMVYLQKENIIDESGMPKERFSAEFPKEGPSILRIQQVVRGDSAAYFCASRGTRDTEAFFGQGTRLTVV.

The rearrangement uses TRBV19 and TRBJ1-1; D may be TRBD1 (5 bases). This CDR3 has 15 residues. V was clipped by 7 bases and J by 0 bases, with 15 bases between them. The germline CDR1 and CDR2 sequences are LNHDA and SQIVND (reference sequence). This chain's CDR3 is CASTSGSSLNTEAFF. The CDR3 DNA reads TGTGCCAGTACTTCAGGGTCCTCGTTGAACACTGAAGCTTTCTTT.

The V call is TRBV6-6, the J call TRBJ1-5; D is ambiguous. CDR3 length: 13 amino acids. V was clipped by 5 bases and J by 7 bases, with 12 bases between them. Germline CDR1 MNHNY, CDR2 SVGAGI (reference sequence). CDR3 in DNA: TGTGCCAGCAGTCTTCTCACTGGCCAGCCCCAGCATTTT. Encoded protein: CASSLLTGQPQHF.

This chain links TRBV11-2 with TRBJ1-4; the D gene is possibly TRBD1 (5 bases). Trimming cost V 1 base and J 4 bases, with 10 bases left between them. Per the germline V gene, CDR1 is SGHAT and CDR2 is FQNNGV. The CDR3 runs 15 residues. The CDR3 protein is CASSLGGARNEKLFF. The CDR3 DNA follows: TGTGCCAGCAGCTTAGGAGGGGCACGTAATGAAAAACTGTTTTTT. The full variable domain, rest sourced from reference TRBV11-2 and TRBJ1-4, is EAGVAQSPRYKIIEKRQSVAFWCNPISGHATLYWYQQILGQGPKLLIQFQNNGVVDDSQLPKDRFSAERLKGVDSTLKIQPAKLEDSAVYLCASSLGGARNEKLFFGSGTQLSVL.

The gene calls are TRBV28 and TRBJ1-5, with D perhaps matching TRBD1 (5 bases). Germline V gene sequence: CDR1 MDHEN, CDR2 SYDVKM. V shed 8 bases and J shed 6 bases, with 17 bases lying between them. The CDR3 runs 14 residues. This chain's CDR3 is CASLNGGTGQPQHF. The CDR3 DNA follows: TGTGCCAGCCTGAATGGGGGGACGGGTCAGCCCCAGCATTTT.

The CDR3 sequence is CASRGTGSSYEQYF. CDR3 DNA sequence: TGTGCCAGCAGGGGTACAGGGAGCTCCTACGAGCAGTACTTC. The J gene is TRBJ2-7, the V gene TRBV7-9, with a weak D call TRBD1 (6 bases). The V gene's germline CDR1 is SEHNR and CDR2 FQNEAQ (reference sequence). The CDR3 has 14 amino acids. V was trimmed by 6 bases and J by 0 bases, leaving 12 bases between them.

J is TRBJ2-6 and V is TRBV27; 7 nucleotides line up with TRBD1. V gave up 4 bases and J gave up 1 base; unmatched junction bases: 10. The CDR3 is made up of 18 amino acids. Germline-derived CDR1 and CDR2 are MNHEY and SMNVEV (reference sequence). CDR3 nucleotide sequence: TGTGCCAGCAGTTCAAAGGGCCCGACAGGGTCTGGGGCCAACGTCCTGACTTTC. This sequence encodes CASSSKGPTGSGANVLTF. The full variable domain, with the rest looked up from reference TRBV27 and TRBJ2-6, is EAQVTQNPRYLITVTGKKLTVTCSQNMNHEYMSWYRQDPGLGLRQIYYSMNVEVTDKGDVPEGYKVSRKEKRNFPLILESPSPNQTSLYFCASSSKGPTGSGANVLTFGAGSRLTVL.

For this clone: Other nucleotide sequences from this sample produce the same CDR3. The chain is built from TRBV5-6 and TRBJ2-5; 14 bases align to TRBD2. Germline loops: CDR1 SGHDT, CDR2 YYEEEE. CDR3 length: 16 residues. The V gene end was trimmed by 0 bases and the J gene end by 2 bases; junction bases not matched to a gene: 0. Here the CDR3 DNA reads TGTGCCAGCAGCTTGGGACTAGCGGGAGGGCAAGAGACCCAGTACTTC. Encoded protein: CASSLGLAGGQETQYF.

The rearrangement joins TRBV28 to TRBJ2-3; D gene ambiguous. Germline lookup yields CDR1 MDHEN and CDR2 SYDVKM. CDR3 size: 16 residues. V lost 3 bases and J 6 bases, leaving 19 bases between the germline ends. CDR3 region: CASSFVGLKGSDTQYF. CDR3 bases: TGTGCCAGCAGTTTCGTTGGGCTCAAAGGATCCGATACGCAGTATTTT.

V and J are TRBV28 and TRBJ1-1; perhaps TRBD1 as D (5 bases). This CDR3 contains 16 residues. CDR1 MDHEN and CDR2 SYDVKM come from the germline V gene. V lost 6 bases and J lost 4, with 21 bases in between. DNA for the CDR3: TGTGCCAGCAGACCGGGGACGGGCCTCCGGGGCACTGAAGCTTTCTTT. Its protein product is CASRPGTGLRGTEAFF.

The chain links TRBV7-2 to TRBJ2-1, with D unclear. CDR1 and CDR2 (germline): SGHTA, FQGNSA. CDR3 size: 13 residues. V lost 1 base to trimming and J lost 9 bases, with 10 bases between them. In DNA form, the CDR3 reads TGTGCCAGCAGCTTAGGCCATCCCGGTGAGCAGTTCTTC. Its translation is CASSLGHPGEQFF.

V and J are TRBV4-3 and TRBJ2-7; tentatively, D is TRBD1 (5 bases). The V gene's germline CDR1 is LGHNA and CDR2 YSLEER. The CDR3 spans 16 residues. V gave up 0 bases and J gave up 2 bases, with 14 bases separating them. CDR3 DNA: TGCGCCAGCAGCCAAGACTCCCAGGGCTTAACCTACGAGCAGTACTTC. It is translated as CASSQDSQGLTYEQYF.

This clone has a single count. In DNA form, the CDR3 reads TGTGCCTGGAAAGTATCCGGGGAGCTGTTTTTT. This encodes CAWKVSGELFF. The genes are TRBV30 and TRBJ2-2; no clear D. V was shortened by 4 bases and J by 6 bases, with 6 bases between the two germline ends. The germline CDR1 and CDR2 sequences are GTSNPN and SVGIG (reference sequence). CDR3 length: 11 amino acids.

This sequence joins TRBV10-2 and TRBJ1-2, with no clear D. V was cut by 7 bases and J by 2 bases, with 5 bases left in between. The germline V gene has CDR1 WSHSY and CDR2 SAAADI. The CDR3 loop spans 11 amino acids. CDR3 amino acids: CASNGNYGYTF. For the CDR3, the DNA is TGCGCCAGCAATGGCAACTATGGCTACACCTTC.

The rearrangement uses TRBV29-1 and TRBJ2-7, with 12 bases fitting TRBD1. CDR1 is SQVTM, CDR2 ANQGSEA, per germline. The CDR3 totals 11 residues. The J segment lost 9 bases and the V segment lost 6 bases, leaving 3 bases of the junction unmatched. In DNA form, the CDR3 reads TGCAGCGTGGGACAGGGGGCTGTGCAGTACTTC. Amino acid sequence: CSVGQGAVQYF.

This chain joins TRBV21-1 and TRBJ2-3; no DNA check was done on the table's D call, TRBD2. TRBV21-1 corresponds to a pseudogene. The CDR3 length is 15 residues. This CDR3 reads CASSSNSGSDDTQYF. CDR3 DNA: TGTGCCAGCAGCAGTAATAGCGGGAGTGATGATACGCAGTATTTT.

The V and J genes are TRBV28 and TRBJ1-1; 9 nucleotides line up with TRBD1. Trimming removed 7 bases from V and 8 bases from J; junction bases left unmatched: 8. Germline lookup yields CDR1 MDHEN and CDR2 SYDVKM. CDR3 length equals 13 residues. The CDR3 sequence: CASTINRGREAFF. DNA of the CDR3: TGTGCCAGCACAATAAACAGGGGGCGGGAAGCTTTCTTT.

J is TRBJ2-7 and V is TRBV7-6, with TRBD2 matching over 14 bases. Trimming cost V 5 bases and J 9 bases; bases outside gene matches: 12. This CDR3 comprises 16 residues. Germline lookup yields CDR1 SGHVS and CDR2 FNYEAQ. The CDR3: CASSPNPGLAGERQYF. CDR3 sequence (DNA): TGTGCCAGCAGCCCGAACCCGGGACTAGCGGGGGAGCGGCAGTACTTC.

This sequence joins TRBV7-8 and TRBJ1-1; D remains unclear. V lost 6 bases, J lost 8 bases, and 16 bases lay in between. CDR3 length: 13 amino acids. Per germline, CDR1 SGHVS and CDR2 FQNEAQ. CDR3 sequence (DNA): TGTGCCAGCAGTTCTACTGTATCCCCCGAAGCTTTCTTT. Translated, it gives CASSSTVSPEAFF.

The V and J genes are TRBV5-1 and TRBJ2-1; 11 bases agree with TRBD1. V was pared by 4 bases and J by 7 bases, with 7 bases of the junction left unmatched. The CDR3 runs 15 residues. From germline, CDR1 is SGHRS and CDR2 YFSETQ. DNA of the CDR3: TGCGCCAGCAGCCTTTGGGACAGGGGGGAAAATGAGCAGTTCTTC. Translation gives CASSLWDRGENEQFF.